This paragraph reports one T cell receptor (beta chain). One end of the junction is discordant with germline, which a read error may explain. It was with a sample-barcoded 5' primer and a J-beta primer mix that a second PCR of about 6 to 12 cycles was run. CDR3-containing paired-end reads numbered at least 2.5 million in each sample. A single record per CDR3 protein comes from TCRdb applying MiXCR to the 5' RACE reads. This table has around 1,500,000 distinct CDR3 sequences, about 43% appearing once. These data belong to a study of blood T cells in healthy people across ages. This CDR3 contains 16 residues. Looked up from germline, CDR1 is SGHTA and CDR2 is FQGNSA.

The receptor's source is a woman aged 18-29 years in good health. The source material was blood. This sequence joins TRBV7-2 and TRBJ2-1; D remains ambiguous. CDR3 residues: CASRNAGTSSYNGQFF. Written as DNA, the CDR3 is TGTGCCAGCAGGAACGCCGGCACGAGCTCCTACAATGGGCAGTTCTTC. Using reference TRBV7-2 and TRBJ2-1 for the parts outside the CDR3, the full variable domain is GAGVSQSPSNKVTEKGKDVELRCDPISGHTALYWYRQSLGQGLEFLIYFQGNSAPDKSGLPSDRFSAERTGGSVSTLTIQRTQQEDSAVYLCASRNAGTSSYNGQFFGPGTRLTVL.